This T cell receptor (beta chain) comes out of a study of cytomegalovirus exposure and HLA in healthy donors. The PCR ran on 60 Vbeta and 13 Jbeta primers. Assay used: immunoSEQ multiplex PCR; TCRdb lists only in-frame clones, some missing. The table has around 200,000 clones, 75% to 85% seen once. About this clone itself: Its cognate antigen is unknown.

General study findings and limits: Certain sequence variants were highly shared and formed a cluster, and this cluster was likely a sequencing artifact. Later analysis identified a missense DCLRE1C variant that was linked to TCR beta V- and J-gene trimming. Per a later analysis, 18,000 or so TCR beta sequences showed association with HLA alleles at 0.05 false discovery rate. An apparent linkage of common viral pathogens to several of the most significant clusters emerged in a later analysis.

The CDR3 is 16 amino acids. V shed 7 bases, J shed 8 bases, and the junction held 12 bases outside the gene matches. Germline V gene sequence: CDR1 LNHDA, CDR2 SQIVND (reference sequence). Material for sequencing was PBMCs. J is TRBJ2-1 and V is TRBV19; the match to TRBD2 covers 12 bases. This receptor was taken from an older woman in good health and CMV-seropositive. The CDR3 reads CASTTSGGNLGYEQFF. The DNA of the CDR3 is TGTGCCAGTACGACTAGCGGGGGAAATTTGGGGTATGAGCAGTTCTTC. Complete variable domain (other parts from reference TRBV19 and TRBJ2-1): DGGITQSPKYLFRKEGQNVTLSCEQNLNHDAMYWYRQDPGQGLRLIYYSQIVNDFQKGDIAEGYSVSREKKESFPLTVTSAQKNPTAFYLCASTTSGGNLGYEQFFGPGTRLTVL.